Listed below are T cell receptor beta chains from one sample, sequenced in a study of radiation and T cells in renal cell carcinoma. TCRdb's copy holds only in-frame clones and misses some; the assay was immunoSEQ multiplex PCR. This table holds 100,000 or so clones, 70% to 90% found once. Material: blood, obtained from a patient whose treatment included radiotherapy and nephrectomy. All receptors come from a man in his fifties or sixties with renal cell carcinoma. Both conserved end residues are part of each CDR3. The D gene is left open where the match is weak.

d_gene: NA; v_gene: TRBV11-3; j_gene: TRBJ1-2; CDR3nt: TGTGCCAGCAGCTTAGACAGGGCCCCCTATGGCTACACCTTC; CDR3aa: CASSLDRAPYGYTF
d_gene: NA; v_gene: TRBV2; j_gene: TRBJ2-2; CDR3nt: TGTGCCAGCAGTGAATTAGATAGCTATGGTAGGACCGGGGAGCTGTTTTTT; CDR3aa: CASSELDSYGRTGELFF
d_gene: NA; v_gene: TRBV19; j_gene: TRBJ1-1; CDR3nt: TGTGCCAGTAGTATTCGAGAAGGGTCGAACACTGAAGCTTTCTTT; CDR3aa: CASSIREGSNTEAFF
d_gene: NA; v_gene: TRBV27; j_gene: TRBJ2-1; CDR3nt: TGTGCCAGCAGCCCAACCGCCGGAGGGACAGACAATGAGCAGTTCTTC; CDR3aa: CASSPTAGGTDNEQFF
d_gene: NA; v_gene: TRBV23-1; j_gene: TRBJ2-7; CDR3nt: TGCGCCAGCAGTCATATCGCCAGGGACCCCTCCTACGAGCAGTACTTC; CDR3aa: CASSHIARDPSYEQYF
d_gene: TRBD1; v_gene: TRBV25-1; j_gene: TRBJ1-4; CDR3nt: TGTGCCAGCAGTGAAGTGGGACAGCCAAATGAAAAACTGTTTTTT; CDR3aa: CASSEVGQPNEKLFF
d_gene: TRBD1; v_gene: TRBV6-5; j_gene: TRBJ2-7; CDR3nt: TGTGCCAGCGGGGGACAGGGGACCTACGAGCAGTACTTC; CDR3aa: CASGGQGTYEQYF
d_gene: NA; v_gene: TRBV29-1; j_gene: TRBJ2-1; CDR3nt: TGCAGCGTTGTGGGGGGCTTTTCCTACAATGAGCAGTTCTTC; CDR3aa: CSVVGGFSYNEQFF
d_gene: NA; v_gene: TRBV4-2; j_gene: TRBJ2-7; CDR3nt: TGTGCCAGCAGCCAAAGTAGACCTACCGAGCAGTACTTC; CDR3aa: CASSQSRPTEQYF
d_gene: NA; v_gene: TRBV4-2; j_gene: TRBJ2-5; CDR3nt: TGTGCCAGCAGCCAAGATCGTACGTGGGGGAGCGCCTACGAGACCCAGTACTTC; CDR3aa: CASSQDRTWGSAYETQYF
d_gene: TRBD1; v_gene: TRBV29-1; j_gene: TRBJ1-2; CDR3nt: TGCAGCGCCTCACAGGGGGCAAGTTGGGGCTACACCTTC; CDR3aa: CSASQGASWGYTF
d_gene: TRBD1; v_gene: TRBV4-1; j_gene: TRBJ2-7; CDR3nt: TGCGCCAGCAGCAAAGCACTTTGGACAGGGGGCAGGAACGAGCAGTACTTC; CDR3aa: CASSKALWTGGRNEQYF